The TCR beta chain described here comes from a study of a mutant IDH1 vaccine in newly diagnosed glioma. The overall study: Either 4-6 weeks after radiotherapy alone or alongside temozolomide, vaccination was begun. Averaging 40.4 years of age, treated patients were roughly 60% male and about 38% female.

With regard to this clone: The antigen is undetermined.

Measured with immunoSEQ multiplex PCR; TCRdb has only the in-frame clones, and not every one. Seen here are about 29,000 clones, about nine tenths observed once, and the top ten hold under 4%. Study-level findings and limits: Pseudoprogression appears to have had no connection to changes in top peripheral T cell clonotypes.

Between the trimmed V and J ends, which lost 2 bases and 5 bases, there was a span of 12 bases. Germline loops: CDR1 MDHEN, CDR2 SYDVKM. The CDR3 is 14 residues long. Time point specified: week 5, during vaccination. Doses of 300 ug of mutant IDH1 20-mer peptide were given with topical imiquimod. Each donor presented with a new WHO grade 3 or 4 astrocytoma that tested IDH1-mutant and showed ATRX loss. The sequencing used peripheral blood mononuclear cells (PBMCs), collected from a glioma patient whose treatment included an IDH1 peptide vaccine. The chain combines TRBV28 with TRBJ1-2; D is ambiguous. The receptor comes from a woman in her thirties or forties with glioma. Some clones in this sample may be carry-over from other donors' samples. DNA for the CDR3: TGTGCCAGCAGTTTAGGGTCCACTGGATATGGCTACACCTTC. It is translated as CASSLGSTGYGYTF.